The clone carrying this T cell receptor beta chain is identified as large (0.1 to 1%) from frequency. Its antigen remains unknown. The record originates from a study of T cell clusters in autoimmune cytopenias. General observations from the study: Primary autoimmune cytopenia patients appeared to lack physiological T cell clusters present in healthy donors.

TRB was amplified by touch-down multiplex PCR, primer pools A and B combined. TCRdb reanalyzed the multiplex PCR reads and collapses them to one entry per CDR3 protein, without DNA. Its table records roughly 650 distinct CDR3 sequences. Each sample's input was about 270 ng genomic DNA, 35,000 to 40,000 genome equivalents. Germline lookup yields CDR1 MNHEY and CDR2 SMNVEV (reference sequence). This CDR3 comprises 16 residues. The data also belong to a second study, concerning T cell repertoires in aging, cancer and after chemotherapy. This second study says: Chronic lymphocytic leukemia patients on fludarabine- or bendamustine-based regimens gave paired samples before and after chemotherapy.

The sequenced sample consisted of peripheral blood. The receptor comes from a human donor with chronic lymphocytic leukemia. V gene TRBV27 combines with J gene TRBJ2-7; absent DNA, TCRdb's TRBD2 call cannot be checked. CDR3 region: CASRPRTGTSQREQYF.